These 24 T cell receptor beta chains share one sample of origin, sequenced in a study of T cell responses to AZD1222 COVID-19 vaccine. Profiling relied on immunoSEQ multiplex PCR, and the TCRdb table lists in-frame clones only, not all of them. The sample has fewer than 30,000 clones, about 88% seen once. Sequencing was performed on peripheral blood, taken 28 days after the second AZD1222 dose. The receptors here all came from an adult who received the AZD1222 COVID-19 vaccine.

The CDR3 DNA sequence: TGTGCCAGCAGTTTATGGGCAGGGCAGGGCTACACCTTC. This codes for CASSLWAGQGYTF. The V and J genes are TRBV28 and TRBJ1-2; TRBD1 might be the D (5 bases). Germline V lookup: CDR1 MDHEN, CDR2 SYDVKM. The CDR3 totals 13 residues. V lost 0 bases and J lost 8, with 10 bases in between.

The genes are TRBV18 and TRBJ1-2, with 7 bases fitting TRBD1. V shed 6 bases, J shed 2 bases, and the junction held 9 bases outside the gene matches. The CDR3 consists of 15 residues. Per the germline V gene, CDR1 is KGHSH and CDR2 is LQKENI. CDR3 region: CASSSGDSPNYGYTF. The CDR3 DNA sequence: TGTGCCAGCTCCTCAGGGGACAGTCCCAACTATGGCTACACCTTC.

The V call is TRBV6-1, the J call TRBJ1-6, with unresolved D. The CDR3 is 16 amino acids. Germline-derived CDR1 and CDR2 are MNHNS and SASEGT. The V end was cut by 2 bases, the J end by 6 bases, with 14 bases between. CDR3 DNA sequence: TGTGCCAGCAGTGAACAAAGGGAAATCGCTAATTCACCCCTCCACTTT. It codes for CASSEQREIANSPLHF.

The rearrangement uses TRBV7-2 and TRBJ2-5, with D tentatively TRBD2 (5 bases). V lost 0 bases, J lost 4 bases, and 9 bases lay in between. The CDR3 covers 14 residues. Germline CDR1 and CDR2: SGHTA and FQGNSA. The CDR3: CASSLAIGGETQYF. CDR3 nucleotides: TGTGCCAGCAGCTTAGCGATTGGAGGAGAGACCCAGTACTTC.

This clone has a handful of counts. This sequence joins TRBV6-4 and TRBJ1-1; D unclear. The V end was cut by 5 bases, the J end by 1 base, with 11 bases between. Germline V gene sequence: CDR1 MRHNA, CDR2 SNTAGT. The CDR3 contains 14 residues. The CDR3 region has the DNA TGTGCCAGCAGTCCAAACGGGAGGAACACTGAAGCTTTCTTT. Its protein product is CASSPNGRNTEAFF.

The rearrangement uses TRBV11-2 and TRBJ2-7; 10 positions agree with TRBD1. The germline V gene has CDR1 SGHAT and CDR2 FQNNGV. The CDR3 is 15 residues long. After removal of 5 bases from V and 0 bases from J, the junction contained 4 bases not matched to a gene. This CDR3 is CASSPRQGASYEQYF. In nucleotides, the CDR3 is TGTGCCAGCAGCCCTCGACAGGGGGCCTCCTACGAGCAGTACTTC.

The CDR3 sequence: CASSGGENIQYF. CDR3 DNA sequence: TGCGCCAGCAGCGGAGGCGAAAACATTCAGTACTTC. The rearrangement links TRBV10-2 to TRBJ2-4; TRBD2 might be the D (5 bases). CDR3 length: 12 residues. CDR1 and CDR2 (germline): WSHSY, SAAADI. Trimming took off 6 bases at V and 5 bases at J, with 8 bases between the two ends.

This chain uses TRBV27 with TRBJ2-7; 10 bases fit TRBD2. The CDR3 runs to 14 residues. J lost 6 bases, V lost 10 bases, and 12 bases had no gene match. Germline V gives CDR1 MNHEY, CDR2 SMNVEV (reference sequence). The CDR3 DNA reads as TGTGCCACCAGGAGGGGGCTAGCGGGGGTCGAGCAGTACTTC. Encoded protein: CATRRGLAGVEQYF.

This clone was picked up one time. The CDR3 bases are TGTGCTAGTGGTCCCCCACCCCTCGGGGCCTACGAGCAGTACTTC. Translation: CASGPPPLGAYEQYF. The rearrangement joins TRBV12-5 to TRBJ2-7; D might be TRBD2 (5 bases). This CDR3 region has 15 residues. The germline gives CDR1 LGHNT, CDR2 FRNRAP. Trimming took off 5 bases at V and 2 bases at J, with 16 bases between the two ends.

This clone was observed a handful of times. V usage is TRBV19 and J usage is TRBJ1-1, with 10 positions matching TRBD1. Trimming took 8 bases from V and 3 from J; bases not matched to a gene: 3. Germline assignment: CDR1 LNHDA and CDR2 SQIVND (reference sequence). The CDR3 runs to 13 residues. CDR3 sequence: CASLGQGDTEAFF. CDR3 coding DNA: TGTGCCAGTCTAGGACAGGGGGACACTGAAGCTTTCTTT. Full variable domain (rest looked up from reference TRBV19 and TRBJ1-1): DGGITQSPKYLFRKEGQNVTLSCEQNLNHDAMYWYRQDPGQGLRLIYYSQIVNDFQKGDIAEGYSVSREKKESFPLTVTSAQKNPTAFYLCASLGQGDTEAFFGQGTRLTVV.

The chain couples TRBV18 to TRBJ2-5, with a tentative D call TRBD2 (6 bases). CDR1 and CDR2 from the germline V gene are KGHSH and LQKENI. The ends were cut back, 3 bases at V and 5 bases at J, with 13 bases in the middle. The CDR3 length is 14 residues. CDR3 in DNA: TGTGCCAGCTCACCGAACGCTGCGGGGGAGACCCAGTACTTC. It codes for CASSPNAAGETQYF. Variable domain in full (rest from reference TRBV18 and TRBJ2-5): NAGVMQNPRHLVRRRGQEARLRCSPMKGHSHVYWYRQLPEEGLKFMVYLQKENIIDESGMPKERFSAEFPKEGPSILRIQQVVRGDSAAYFCASSPNAAGETQYFGPGTRLLVL.

V usage is TRBV2 and J usage is TRBJ1-5, with 11 bases lining up with TRBD1. Germline assignment: CDR1 SNHLY and CDR2 FYNNEI. CDR3 length equals 15 residues. Unmatched junction bases numbered 8, after V lost 6 bases and J lost 7 bases. This CDR3 is CASSPGQGGRQPQHF. CDR3 coding DNA: TGTGCCAGCAGCCCGGGACAGGGGGGACGACAGCCCCAGCATTTT.

This clone has only a few counts. This rearrangement joins TRBV10-2 to TRBJ2-2, with TRBD2 matching 14 bases. The trim removed 3 bases at V and 12 bases at J, leaving 3 bases unmatched. This CDR3 is 14 amino acids long. Germline CDR1 reads WSHSY; CDR2 reads SAAADI. The CDR3 coding sequence is TGCGCCAGCAGTGATCGGACTAGCGGGAGGAAGCTGTTTTTT. Protein: CASSDRTSGRKLFF.

The chain has TRBV5-5 and TRBJ1-2; D is undetermined. This CDR3 has 15 residues. V lost 2 bases and J lost 1, with 12 bases in between. In germline, CDR1 is SGHKS, CDR2 YYEKEE (reference sequence). CDR3 DNA: TGTGCCAGCAGCTTTTCAGGCTCCGATAACTATGGCTACACCTTC. It specifies CASSFSGSDNYGYTF. Combining the CDR3 with reference TRBV5-5 and TRBJ1-2 gives the whole variable domain DAGVTQSPTHLIKTRGQQVTLRCSPISGHKSVSWYQQVLGQGPQFIFQYYEKEERGRGNFPDRFSARQFPNYSSELNVNALLLGDSALYLCASSFSGSDNYGYTFGSGTRLTVV.

The rearrangement joins TRBV5-8 to TRBJ2-5; no clear D gene. This CDR3 contains 14 residues. The V and J ends lost 4 bases and 3 bases respectively, with 13 bases between them. Germline V gene data show CDR1 as SGHTS and CDR2 as YDEGEE. CDR3 loop: CASSGRITKETQYF. DNA for the CDR3: TGTGCCAGCAGCGGGCGGATTACGAAAGAGACCCAGTACTTC.

As DNA, the CDR3 is TGTGCCAGCTCGGCTGGCAGAGGAGGGAACACCGGGGAGCTGTTTTTT. This encodes CASSAGRGGNTGELFF. V is TRBV6-4 and J is TRBJ2-2, with a weak D call TRBD2 (5 bases). Between the trimmed V and J ends, which lost 8 bases and 1 base, there was a span of 17 bases. Germline V gene sequence: CDR1 MRHNA, CDR2 SNTAGT. This CDR3 is 16 amino acids long.

The sample holds one count of this clone. J is TRBJ2-1 and V is TRBV18, with D unresolved. CDR1 and CDR2 from the germline V gene are KGHSH and LQKENI. There are 19 residues in the CDR3. Deletions cut 1 base from V and 6 bases from J, with 25 bases between. DNA for the CDR3: TGTGCCAGCTCACCACGTCTGAGGCCCAGCGTCCCATACGGCAATGAGCAGTTCTTC. It specifies CASSPRLRPSVPYGNEQFF.

The chain joins TRBV5-1 to TRBJ2-5; possibly TRBD1 for D (5 bases). CDR1 is SGHRS and CDR2 is YFSETQ in the germline V gene. V shed 0 bases and J shed 7 bases, with 13 bases lying between them. The CDR3 extends over 14 amino acids. As DNA, the CDR3 is TGCGCCAGCAGCTTGGCGGACACAACGGGGACCCAGTACTTC. It encodes CASSLADTTGTQYF.

CDR3 DNA: TGTGCCAGCAGTGAAACGGGACAGAAACTGTTTTTT. Translation gives CASSETGQKLFF. This chain uses TRBV25-1 with TRBJ1-4; TRBD1 matches 7 bases. The germline V gene has CDR1 MGHDK and CDR2 SYGVNS. The CDR3 has 12 amino acids. V was pared by 2 bases and J by 11 bases, with 2 bases of the junction left unmatched.

In this sample, this clone turned up a few times. The rearrangement joins TRBV5-4 to TRBJ1-2, with D uncertain. Looked up from germline, CDR1 is SGHNT and CDR2 is YYREEE (reference sequence). V was clipped by 2 bases and J by 8 bases, with 7 bases between them. The CDR3 has 11 amino acids. The CDR3 sequence: CASSLYGGYTF. As DNA, the CDR3 is TGTGCCAGCAGCTTATACGGAGGCTACACCTTC.

The rearrangement joins TRBV3-1 (or the pseudogene TRBV3-2) to TRBJ1-1; the match to TRBD1 covers 10 bases. The CDR3 contains 12 residues. CDR1 is LGHDT and CDR2 is YNNKEL in the germline V gene (reference sequence). V trimming: 5 bases; J trimming: 8 bases; junction bases outside the gene matches: 2. CDR3 amino acids: CASSRQGAEAFF. CDR3 sequence (DNA): TGTGCCAGCAGCAGACAGGGGGCGGAAGCTTTCTTT.

The V gene is TRBV3-1 (or the pseudogene TRBV3-2), the J gene TRBJ1-1; D remains unclear. CDR1 LGHDT and CDR2 YNNKEL come from the germline V gene (reference sequence). V lost 2 bases, J lost 11 bases, and 12 bases lay in between. The CDR3 length is 12 residues. As DNA, the CDR3 is TGTGCCAGCAGCCAACCAGGAGGTTCGGCTTTCTTT. Encoded protein: CASSQPGGSAFF.

The chain recombines TRBV7-9 with TRBJ1-2; TRBD1 matches 7 bases. Germline trimming cut 5 bases from V and 0 bases from J; bases unmatched to any gene: 9. The germline CDR1 and CDR2 sequences are SEHNR and FQNEAQ (reference sequence). This CDR3 comprises 16 residues. This chain's CDR3 is CASSGRTGQTNYGYTF. In DNA form, the CDR3 reads TGTGCCAGCAGCGGCCGGACAGGTCAGACTAACTATGGCTACACCTTC. Looking up the rest from reference TRBV7-9 and TRBJ1-2 gives the full variable domain: DTGVSQNPRHKITKRGQNVTFRCDPISEHNRLYWYRQTLGQGPEFLTYFQNEAQLEKSRLLSDRFSAERPKGSFSTLEIQRTEQGDSAMYLCASSGRTGQTNYGYTFGSGTRLTVV.

The gene calls are TRBV5-1 and TRBJ2-5; D unresolved. Germline V gives CDR1 SGHRS, CDR2 YFSETQ. There are 12 residues in the CDR3. Deletions cut 5 bases from V and 5 bases from J, with 10 bases between. CDR3 loop: CASRGDEETQYF. CDR3 coding DNA: TGCGCCAGCAGGGGCGATGAGGAGACCCAGTACTTC.